This T cell receptor (beta chain) was documented in a study of shared clonotypes between healthy human individuals. CDR3 length: 16 residues. Germline V gene lookup returns CDR1 SGHRS and CDR2 YFSETQ. Within Nashville, Tennessee resided all donors, each a Caucasian adult. TCRdb's copy holds only in-frame clones and misses some; the assay was immunoSEQ multiplex PCR. Seen here are fewer than 2.5 million clones, 90% to 95% observed once, and the top ten hold around 0.4%. As to this clone: The junction differs from germline at one of its ends, possibly a read error.

Specimen: naive CD4+ T cells from PBMCs. Subset given: CD45RA+ positively selected. The chain recombines TRBV5-1 with TRBJ2-2; 14 bases agree with TRBD2. This TCR came from a young man in good health. Some clones in this sample may be carry-over from other donors' samples. The CDR3 sequence: CASRLGLAGVDGELFF. The CDR3 nucleotides read TGCGCCAGCAGATTGGGACTAGCGGGAGTTGACGGGGAGCTGTTTTTT.